These 22 T cell receptor beta chains were sequenced from one sample in a study of cytomegalovirus exposure and HLA in healthy donors. 60 Vbeta and 13 Jbeta primers were used in PCR. The repertoire was sequenced with immunoSEQ multiplex PCR; TCRdb's copy has only in-frame clones and lacks some. In the table there are 100,000 to 150,000 clones, around 77% of which are singletons. The sample consisted of PBMCs. The receptors were gathered from an older woman in good health and CMV-seronegative.

As to this clone: The same CDR3 is also encoded by other DNA sequences in this sample. This chain connects TRBV18 to TRBJ2-5; D is ambiguous. V lost 3 bases and J 1 base, leaving 3 bases between the germline ends. The CDR3 runs 12 residues. CDR1 and CDR2 from the germline V gene are KGHSH and LQKENI. Here the CDR3 reads CASSPSQETQYF. The CDR3 coding sequence is TGTGCCAGCTCACCCTCCCAAGAGACCCAGTACTTC.

This chain uses TRBV11-2 with TRBJ1-5; D gene uncertain. The ends were cut back, 2 bases at V and 0 bases at J, with 11 bases in the middle. Germline CDR1 SGHAT, CDR2 FQNNGV. This CDR3 has 16 residues. CDR3 bases: TGTGCCAGCAGCTTAAATCCCACAGATAGCAATCAGCCCCAGCATTTT. This sequence encodes CASSLNPTDSNQPQHF. Full variable domain (rest looked up from reference TRBV11-2 and TRBJ1-5): EAGVAQSPRYKIIEKRQSVAFWCNPISGHATLYWYQQILGQGPKLLIQFQNNGVVDDSQLPKDRFSAERLKGVDSTLKIQPAKLEDSAVYLCASSLNPTDSNQPQHFGDGTRLSIL.

The chain recombines TRBV7-9 with TRBJ2-7, with TRBD2 matching over 14 bases. Germline CDR1 SEHNR, CDR2 FQNEAQ (reference sequence). The trim removed 5 bases at V and 4 bases at J, leaving 4 bases unmatched. CDR3 size: 15 residues. In nucleotides, the CDR3 is TGTGCCAGCAGCCCGGGACTAGCGGGAGAGTACGAGCAGTACTTC. This translates into CASSPGLAGEYEQYF. Using reference TRBV7-9 and TRBJ2-7 for the parts outside the CDR3, the full variable domain is DTGVSQNPRHKITKRGQNVTFRCDPISEHNRLYWYRQTLGQGPEFLTYFQNEAQLEKSRLLSDRFSAERPKGSFSTLEIQRTEQGDSAMYLCASSPGLAGEYEQYFGPGTRLTVT.

This rearrangement joins TRBV7-9 to TRBJ1-2, with D perhaps matching TRBD1 (5 bases). V lost 5 bases to trimming and J lost 4 bases, with 11 bases between them. This CDR3 spans 13 amino acids. CDR1 is SEHNR, CDR2 FQNEAQ, per germline (reference sequence). CDR3 DNA: TGTGCCAGCAGCCCGACAGATTTCTATGGCTACACCTTC. Translating it yields CASSPTDFYGYTF.

Only one count was recorded for this clone. The V and J genes are TRBV6-1 and TRBJ2-7; D possibly corresponds to TRBD2 (5 bases). This CDR3 is built from 16 residues. Germline V gives CDR1 MNHNS, CDR2 SASEGT. V lost 2 bases, J lost 0 bases, and 14 bases lay in between. The CDR3 DNA reads TGTGCCAGCAGTGAATTGGCGGGCGCCCTCTCCTACGAGCAGTACTTC. As protein: CASSELAGALSYEQYF.

This sequence joins TRBV19 and TRBJ2-5, with D perhaps matching TRBD2 (8 bases). CDR1 and CDR2 (germline): LNHDA, SQIVND (reference sequence). V shed 5 bases and J shed 5 bases, with 15 bases lying between them. This CDR3 comprises 14 residues. The CDR3 sequence is CASSPGGGRETQYF. The CDR3 DNA reads TGTGCCAGTAGTCCGGGAGGGGGCCGCGAGACCCAGTACTTC.

The V and J genes are TRBV27 and TRBJ1-3; 9 bases fit TRBD1. Trimming removed 6 bases from V and 4 bases from J; junction bases left unmatched: 10. Per germline, CDR1 MNHEY and CDR2 SMNVEV (reference sequence). This CDR3 is built from 16 residues. This chain's CDR3 is CASRLTGTGKGNTIYF. The DNA of the CDR3 is TGTGCCAGCAGGCTTACCGGGACAGGGAAAGGAAACACCATATATTTT.

This clone was detected a few times. V usage is TRBV19 and J usage is TRBJ2-6; 8 bases agree with TRBD1. The CDR3 is made up of 17 amino acids. CDR1 LNHDA and CDR2 SQIVND come from the germline V gene (reference sequence). Trimming at V came to 5 bases and at J to 0 bases, leaving 6 bases not matched to a gene. CDR3 bases: TGTGCCAGTAGTGGGACAGGCACTAACTCTGGGGCCAACGTCCTGACTTTC. Translating gives CASSGTGTNSGANVLTF.

The rearrangement joins TRBV7-9 to TRBJ2-2, with 15 bases identical to TRBD2. This CDR3 has 18 amino acids. Germline loops: CDR1 SEHNR, CDR2 FQNEAQ (reference sequence). Trimming removed 5 bases from V and 5 bases from J; junction bases left unmatched: 9. CDR3 bases: TGTGCCAGCAGCGCGCCGGGACTAGCGGGGGGACGGACCGGGGAGCTGTTTTTT. Its translation is CASSAPGLAGGRTGELFF. The full variable domain, rest sourced from reference TRBV7-9 and TRBJ2-2, is DTGVSQNPRHKITKRGQNVTFRCDPISEHNRLYWYRQTLGQGPEFLTYFQNEAQLEKSRLLSDRFSAERPKGSFSTLEIQRTEQGDSAMYLCASSAPGLAGGRTGELFFGEGSRLTVL.

This sequence joins TRBV4-1 and TRBJ1-6; D is perhaps TRBD1 (5 bases). V shed 0 bases and J shed 4 bases, with 13 bases lying between them. This CDR3 region has 17 residues. Germline V gene data show CDR1 as MGHRA and CDR2 as YSYEKL. CDR3 amino acids: CASSQERSRAYNSPLHF. For the CDR3, the DNA is TGCGCCAGCAGCCAAGAACGGAGCAGGGCTTATAATTCACCCCTCCACTTT.

This chain uses TRBV11-2 with TRBJ1-1; D perhaps matches TRBD1 (5 bases). The V gene lost 3 bases and the J gene lost 10 bases, with 12 bases spanning the gap. Germline CDR1 is SGHAT and CDR2 is FQNNGV. CDR3 size: 12 residues. The CDR3: CASSFAGFRAFF. CDR3 sequence (DNA): TGTGCCAGCAGCTTTGCAGGGTTCAGAGCTTTCTTT. Full variable domain (rest looked up from reference TRBV11-2 and TRBJ1-1): EAGVAQSPRYKIIEKRQSVAFWCNPISGHATLYWYQQILGQGPKLLIQFQNNGVVDDSQLPKDRFSAERLKGVDSTLKIQPAKLEDSAVYLCASSFAGFRAFFGQGTRLTVV.

The rearrangement links TRBV5-8 to TRBJ2-3, with 7 bases that match TRBD2. The CDR3 runs to 15 residues. Germline V gene lookup returns CDR1 SGHTS and CDR2 YDEGEE. With V trimmed by 4 bases and J by 6 bases, 11 bases remained unmatched. The CDR3 loop reads CASSDGTTIRDTQYF. CDR3 DNA sequence: TGTGCCAGCAGCGATGGGACTACCATACGGGATACGCAGTATTTT.

This rearrangement joins TRBV14 to TRBJ2-5; 9 nucleotides match TRBD2. The germline V gene has CDR1 SGHDN and CDR2 FVKESK. The CDR3 spans 18 residues. V lost 4 bases and J lost 5; bases outside the gene matches: 17. CDR3 coding DNA: TGTGCCAGCAGCCCCTTGATCATAGCGGGAGTAAGGTCGGAGACCCAGTACTTC. Residues: CASSPLIIAGVRSETQYF.

This chain links TRBV7-2 with TRBJ2-5, with a tentative D call TRBD2 (5 bases). TRBJ2-7 explains the end of the DNA better; the J call may be wrong. Germline loops: CDR1 SGHTA, CDR2 FQGNSA. This CDR3 has 17 residues. Here the CDR3 reads CASSPRIRTTSSYEQYF. In nucleotides, the CDR3 is TGTGCCAGCAGCCCCAGAATTCGCACCACTAGCTCCTACGAGCAGTACTTC.

The CDR3 DNA is TGTGCCAGCAGTTCCACCGGGACACGGATAGGCTACACCTTC. Amino acids: CASSSTGTRIGYTF. This chain joins TRBV28 and TRBJ1-2; D perhaps matches TRBD1 (6 bases). The CDR3 totals 14 residues. The germline CDR1 and CDR2 sequences are MDHEN and SYDVKM. V lost 4 bases to trimming and J lost 8 bases, with 17 bases between them.

The CDR3 is CASTTDTQYF. In DNA, the CDR3 is TGTGCCAGCACTACAGATACGCAGTATTTT. The chain recombines TRBV6-4 with TRBJ2-3; D unclear. Looked up from germline, CDR1 is MRHNA and CDR2 is SNTAGT. This CDR3 comprises 10 residues. Trimming cost V 7 bases and J 3 bases, with 2 bases left between them.

The V and J genes are TRBV28 and TRBJ2-5; possible D gene TRBD2, 5 bases. CDR3 length: 15 amino acids. From germline, CDR1 is MDHEN and CDR2 SYDVKM. V was clipped by 5 bases and J by 2 bases, with 15 bases between them. The chain's CDR3 is CASSPGSARQETQYF. The CDR3 DNA sequence: TGTGCCAGCAGTCCGGGGTCAGCGAGACAAGAGACCCAGTACTTC.

The J gene is TRBJ2-2, the V gene TRBV9; D remains ambiguous. Germline-derived CDR1 and CDR2 are SGDLS and YYNGEE. The CDR3 spans 15 residues. Trimming removed 0 bases at V and 4 bases at J, with 10 bases between. As DNA, the CDR3 is TGTGCCAGCAGCGTAGGCATCGGTTCCACCGGGGAGCTGTTTTTT. The encoded protein is CASSVGIGSTGELFF.

This clone was recorded once. This chain uses TRBV27 with TRBJ1-5; weak D call: TRBD1 (5 bases). Germline V lookup: CDR1 MNHEY, CDR2 SMNVEV (reference sequence). The length of the CDR3 is 13 residues. V was trimmed by 2 bases and J by 6 bases, leaving 8 bases between them. DNA of the CDR3: TGTGCCAGCAGTTTAGGGGGGAGTCAGCCCCAGCATTTT. It is translated as CASSLGGSQPQHF.

The chain joins TRBV28 to TRBJ2-7; 9 positions agree with TRBD2. Germline assignment: CDR1 MDHEN and CDR2 SYDVKM. V dropped 8 bases and J dropped 8; count of bases not matched to a gene: 16. The CDR3 is 15 residues long. This CDR3 reads CASGYLSSGVVQQYF. The CDR3 DNA is TGTGCCAGCGGCTACCTTTCTAGCGGGGTAGTGCAGCAGTACTTC.

The J gene is TRBJ1-6, the V gene TRBV7-3; D remains ambiguous. CDR1 SGHTA and CDR2 FQGTGA come from the germline V gene. The V gene lost 5 bases and the J gene lost 7 bases, with 15 bases spanning the gap. CDR3 size: 15 residues. The chain's CDR3 is CASSPQAGSNSPLHF. CDR3 nucleotides: TGTGCCAGCAGCCCCCAAGCCGGGTCCAATTCACCCCTCCACTTT.

The sample holds a few counts of this clone. V gene TRBV4-1 combines with J gene TRBJ2-7, with 10 bases lining up with TRBD1. In germline, CDR1 is MGHRA, CDR2 YSYEKL. J lost 7 bases, V lost 1 base, and 7 bases had no gene match. The CDR3 runs 15 residues. The CDR3 region has the DNA TGCGCCAGCAGCCAAGGGACAGGGGGGCTGGGTGAGCAGTACTTC. Encoded protein: CASSQGTGGLGEQYF.